This is a list of T cell receptor beta chains from one sample in a study of blood T cell repertoires in COVID-19. The assay was immunoSEQ multiplex PCR, and TCRdb's table has in-frame clones only and misses some. This table has approximately 210,000 clones, approximately 82% appearing once. The sample taken for sequencing was PBMCs or T cells enriched from blood (not recorded which). These receptors all stem from a man aged 35-49 years who had recovered from COVID-19. Both conserved end residues are part of each CDR3. A D gene is named only where the DNA matches it firmly. Clone sizes are given selectively: once, few, many, or a class where the clone is expanded.

D gene,clone size,J gene,V gene,CDR3 protein,CDR3 DNA
NA,NA,TRBJ1-1,TRBV27,CASSLGRYTEAFF,TGTGCCAGCAGTTTAGGCAGATACACTGAAGCTTTCTTT
NA,NA,TRBJ1-4,TRBV2,CASSDRVSGEKLFF,TGTGCCAGCAGTGACAGGGTGAGCGGGGAAAAACTGTTTTTT
NA,once,TRBJ2-2,TRBV27,CASSLSGAGDTGELFF,TGTGCCAGCAGTTTATCTGGCGCCGGGGACACCGGGGAGCTGTTTTTT
TRBD1,once,TRBJ2-3,TRBV2,CARTDRVFSTDTQYF,TGTGCCAGAACGGACAGGGTGTTTTCGACAGATACGCAGTATTTT
TRBD1,NA,TRBJ1-1,TRBV7-9,CASRQAGGSEAFF,TGTGCCAGCAGACAAGCAGGGGGCAGTGAAGCTTTCTTT
NA,NA,TRBJ2-1,TRBV21-1,CASSKGRGGTVSNEQFF,TGTGCCAGCAGCAAAGGACGGGGTGGGACAGTGAGCAATGAGCAGTTCTTC
NA,NA,TRBJ1-6,TRBV18,CASSPQSGSSYNSPLHF,TGTGCCAGCTCACCACAATCCGGGAGCTCCTATAATTCACCCCTCCACTTT
NA,few,TRBJ2-1,TRBV27,CASSSYPYNEQFF,TGTGCCAGCAGTTCCTATCCGTACAATGAGCAGTTCTTC
NA,NA,TRBJ1-1,TRBV7-9,CASSFPGTGAFF,TGTGCCAGCAGCTTCCCCGGGACTGGAGCTTTCTTT
TRBD1,NA,TRBJ2-7,TRBV28,CASSLQGTGVYEQYF,TGTGCCAGCAGTTTACAGGGGACAGGGGTCTACGAGCAGTACTTC
TRBD2,NA,TRBJ2-5,TRBV6-5,CASSTSAGETQYF,TGTGCCAGCTCTACTAGCGCTGGAGAGACCCAGTACTTC
NA,NA,TRBJ1-4,TRBV19,CASAGEGGNEKLFF,TGTGCCAGCGCAGGGGAGGGTGGTAATGAAAAACTGTTTTTT
TRBD2,NA,TRBJ2-3,TRBV7-3,CASSLSGGSTDTQYF,TGTGCCAGCAGCTTATCGGGAGGGAGCACAGATACGCAGTATTTT
TRBD2,NA,TRBJ2-3,TRBV7-3,CASSREGGLTVDTQYF,TGTGCCAGCAGCCGGGAGGGGGGCCTCACGGTTGATACGCAGTATTTT
NA,NA,TRBJ2-5,TRBV5-1,CASSFPLQGAGETQYF,TGCGCCAGCAGCTTCCCATTACAGGGAGCAGGGGAGACCCAGTACTTC
NA,once,TRBJ1-4,TRBV6-6,CASSLGAGRWTNEKLFF,TGTGCCAGCAGTCTCGGGGCGGGGAGGTGGACTAATGAAAAACTGTTTTTT
NA,NA,TRBJ1-2,TRBV6-2/TRBV6-3,CASSYDGQRLLSYGYTF,TGTGCCAGCAGTTACGATGGACAGAGGCTTTTATCCTATGGCTACACCTTC
NA,NA,TRBJ2-7,TRBV11-2,CASSFGQSYEQYF,TGTGCCAGCAGCTTTGGACAGTCCTACGAGCAGTACTTC
NA,once,TRBJ2-7,TRBV6-8,CASIHLLYEQYF,TGTGCCAGCATTCACCTACTATACGAGCAGTACTTC
NA,NA,TRBJ1-5,TRBV19,CASSIGSSDQPQHF,TGTGCCAGTAGTATAGGTAGTAGCGATCAGCCCCAGCATTTT
TRBD1,NA,TRBJ1-2,TRBV7-2,CASSGRDRGHYGYTF,TGTGCCAGCAGCGGTCGGGACAGGGGGCATTATGGCTACACCTTC
NA,NA,TRBJ2-7,TRBV4-2,CASSQTTGSVGEQYF,TGTGCCAGCAGCCAAACGACAGGATCGGTCGGCGAGCAGTACTTC
NA,NA,TRBJ2-1,TRBV6-5,CASRKTSNSEQFF,TGTGCCAGCAGGAAAACTAGCAACAGTGAGCAGTTCTTC
NA,NA,TRBJ2-6,TRBV7-8,CASSLNSVGSGANVLTF,TGTGCCAGCAGCTTAAATTCTGTCGGGTCTGGGGCCAACGTCCTGACTTTC
NA,few,TRBJ2-1,TRBV29-1,CSVEDPRAGTYNEQFF,TGCAGCGTTGAAGATCCTAGGGCAGGGACCTACAATGAGCAGTTCTTC
NA,NA,TRBJ2-3,TRBV28,CASTSGRDTQYF,TGTGCCAGCACCTCGGGAAGAGATACGCAGTATTTT
TRBD1,NA,TRBJ2-7,TRBV5-4,CASSGPQGAYEQYF,TGTGCCAGCAGCGGCCCCCAGGGGGCCTACGAGCAGTACTTC
TRBD1,NA,TRBJ1-6,TRBV5-6,CASSLNGRGIWSYNSPLHF,TGTGCCAGCAGCTTGAACGGCAGGGGGATTTGGTCCTATAATTCACCCCTCCACTTT
TRBD1,NA,TRBJ1-5,TRBV29-1,CSVGGTGNQPQHF,TGCAGCGTCGGCGGGACAGGGAACCAGCCCCAGCATTTT
NA,once,TRBJ1-2,TRBV5-6,CASSSWTVNYGYTF,TGTGCCAGCAGTTCATGGACAGTCAACTATGGCTACACCTTC
TRBD1,NA,TRBJ1-5,TRBV7-2,CASSQGQPIRKSNQPQHF,TGTGCCAGCAGCCAGGGACAGCCCATCCGTAAGAGCAATCAGCCCCAGCATTTT
NA,NA,TRBJ2-3,TRBV28,CASSPAADTQYF,TGTGCCAGCAGTCCAGCGGCAGATACGCAGTATTTT
TRBD1,few,TRBJ1-1,TRBV11-2,CASSLRFTGQGETEAFF,TGTGCCAGCAGCTTGAGGTTCACCGGACAGGGTGAAACTGAAGCTTTCTTT
TRBD1,once,TRBJ2-5,TRBV5-1,CASSSPSGQGARETQYF,TGCGCCAGCAGCTCCCCCTCGGGTCAGGGGGCTAGAGAGACCCAGTACTTC
NA,NA,TRBJ1-2,TRBV3-1/TRBV3-2,CASSPPAGNYGYTF,TGTGCCAGCAGCCCCCCCGCGGGGAACTATGGCTACACCTTC
TRBD1,once,TRBJ1-3,TRBV29-1,CSVERTGGVAGNTIYF,TGCAGCGTTGAAAGGACAGGGGGTGTCGCTGGAAACACCATATATTTT
NA,few,TRBJ2-7,TRBV2,CASSRDYGSEQYF,TGTGCCAGCAGCCGGGATTACGGCTCCGAGCAGTACTTC
NA,NA,TRBJ2-1,TRBV18,CASSLWTVPNEQFF,TGTGCCAGCTCACTTTGGACAGTTCCGAATGAGCAGTTCTTC
NA,NA,TRBJ1-5,TRBV29-1,CSVGQGYQPQHF,TGCAGCGTTGGGCAGGGGTATCAGCCCCAGCATTTT
TRBD1,NA,TRBJ2-3,TRBV19,CASRGVWTGEDTQYF,TGTGCCAGTAGAGGAGTTTGGACAGGGGAAGATACGCAGTATTTT
NA,NA,TRBJ1-5,TRBV7-2,CASSLGYGNQPQHF,TGTGCCAGCAGCTTAGGGTACGGTAATCAGCCCCAGCATTTT
NA,NA,TRBJ1-1,TRBV29-1,CSVGHQNTEAFF,TGCAGCGTTGGGCACCAGAACACTGAAGCTTTCTTT
TRBD2,NA,TRBJ2-1,TRBV4-1,CASSQEGMGLAHNEQFF,TGCGCCAGCAGCCAAGAGGGCATGGGACTAGCCCACAATGAGCAGTTCTTC
TRBD1,NA,TRBJ1-5,TRBV10-3,CAIRGQANQPQHF,TGTGCCATCAGGGGACAGGCCAATCAGCCCCAGCATTTT
NA,NA,TRBJ1-4,TRBV21-1,CASSKDPPKGRGEKLFF,TGTGCCAGCAGCAAAGACCCACCGAAAGGTCGCGGTGAGAAACTGTTTTTT
NA,once,TRBJ2-7,TRBV23-1,CASSRYTPPPYEQYF,TGCGCCAGCAGTCGATATACTCCACCGCCCTACGAGCAGTACTTC
TRBD1,NA,TRBJ1-5,TRBV19,CASGGRGPGQPQHF,TGTGCCTCTGGGGGCAGGGGGCCTGGTCAGCCCCAGCATTTT
TRBD2,NA,TRBJ2-7,TRBV9,CASSVVHERGGLYEQYF,TGTGCCAGCAGCGTAGTTCATGAGCGGGGGGGCCTTTACGAGCAGTACTTC
NA,once,TRBJ2-5,TRBV18,CASSPPRRSGQETQYF,TGTGCCAGCTCACCACCGAGGAGGAGTGGGCAAGAGACCCAGTACTTC
NA,once,TRBJ2-5,TRBV7-9,CASSFAGEETQYF,TGTGCCAGCAGCTTTGCCGGGGAAGAGACCCAGTACTTC
TRBD2,NA,TRBJ2-1,TRBV30,CAWRLFSGTDNNEQFF,TGTGCCTGGAGGCTTTTTAGCGGGACTGATAACAATGAGCAGTTCTTC
TRBD1,NA,TRBJ1-2,TRBV19,CASSTRTGNYTF,TGTGCCAGTAGTACCCGGACAGGGAACTACACCTTC
TRBD2,NA,TRBJ2-5,TRBV5-1,CASSLGLAGMETQYF,TGCGCCAGCAGCCTAGGACTAGCGGGAATGGAGACCCAGTACTTC
TRBD1,few,TRBJ1-2,TRBV12-5,CASGPGTGYGYTF,TGTGCTAGTGGCCCCGGGACAGGGTATGGCTACACCTTC
NA,once,TRBJ1-6,TRBV2,CASTGTGSPLHF,TGTGCCAGCACAGGGACTGGTTCACCCCTCCACTTT
NA,NA,TRBJ1-1,TRBV12-3/TRBV12-4,CASSFSDTEAFF,TGTGCCAGCAGTTTTAGTGATACTGAAGCTTTCTTT
NA,NA,TRBJ1-2,TRBV3-1/TRBV3-2,CASSLRSGVNYGYTF,TGTGCCAGCAGCCTAAGATCGGGAGTTAACTATGGCTACACCTTC
TRBD1,once,TRBJ1-5,TRBV18,CASSPDRDQPQHF,TGTGCCAGCTCACCGGACAGGGACCAGCCCCAGCATTTT
TRBD2,NA,TRBJ2-1,TRBV7-3,CASSLTGLAGSEQFF,TGTGCCAGCAGCTTAACGGGCCTAGCGGGATCTGAGCAGTTCTTC